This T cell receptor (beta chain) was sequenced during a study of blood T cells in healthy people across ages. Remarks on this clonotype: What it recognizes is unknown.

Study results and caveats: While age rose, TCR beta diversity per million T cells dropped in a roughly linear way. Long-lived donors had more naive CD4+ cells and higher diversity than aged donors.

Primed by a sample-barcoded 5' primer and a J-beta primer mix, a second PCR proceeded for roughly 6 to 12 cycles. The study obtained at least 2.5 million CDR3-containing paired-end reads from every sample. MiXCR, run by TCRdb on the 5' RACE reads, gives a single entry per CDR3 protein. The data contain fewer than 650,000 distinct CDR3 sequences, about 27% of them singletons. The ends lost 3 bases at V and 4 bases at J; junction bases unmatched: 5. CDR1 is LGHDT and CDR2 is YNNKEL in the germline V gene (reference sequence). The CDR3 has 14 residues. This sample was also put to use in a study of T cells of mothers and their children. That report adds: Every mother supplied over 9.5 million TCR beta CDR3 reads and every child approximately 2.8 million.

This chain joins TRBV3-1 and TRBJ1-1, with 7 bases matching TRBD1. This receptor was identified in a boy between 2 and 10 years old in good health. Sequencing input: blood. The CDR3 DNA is TGTGCCAGCAGCCATCTTGACAGGGCCACTGAAGCTTTCTTT. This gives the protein CASSHLDRATEAFF.